A single sample gave rise to the 11 T cell receptor beta chains below, sequenced in a study of T cell changes during pregnancy in multiple sclerosis. The assay was immunoSEQ multiplex PCR, and TCRdb's table has in-frame clones only and misses some. The data show roughly 100,000 clones, almost 95% seen once. The material was peripheral blood, obtained after pregnancy. The receptors shown here come from a female donor with multiple sclerosis, enrolled in a pregnancy study.

The V and J genes are TRBV19 and TRBJ2-1, with D uncertain. Trimming stripped 7 bases from V and 0 bases from J, with 13 bases between. Per the germline V gene, CDR1 is LNHDA and CDR2 is SQIVND (reference sequence). The CDR3 runs to 15 residues. CDR3 protein: CASTSLPGSYNEQFF. Written as DNA, the CDR3 is TGTGCCAGTACTAGTCTGCCGGGCTCCTACAATGAGCAGTTCTTC.

The chain combines TRBV5-4 with TRBJ1-2, with no clear D. The V end was cut by 0 bases, the J end by 4 bases, with 7 bases between. Germline V gives CDR1 SGHNT, CDR2 YYREEE (reference sequence). This CDR3 contains 13 residues. CDR3 DNA: TGTGCCAGCAGCTTGGGCAGGATCTATGGCTACACCTTC. It encodes CASSLGRIYGYTF.

V is TRBV5-1 and J is TRBJ2-7, with D possibly TRBD2 on 6 matching bases. The V gene lost 3 bases and the J gene lost 0 bases, with 10 bases spanning the gap. Germline lookup yields CDR1 SGHRS and CDR2 YFSETQ. This CDR3 is 14 amino acids long. CDR3 bases: TGCGCCAGCAGCTGGGGGGTAAGCTCCTACGAGCAGTACTTC. It specifies CASSWGVSSYEQYF.

The CDR3 reads CASSYSRNTEAFF. The CDR3 DNA reads as TGTGCCAGCAGTTACTCTCGGAACACTGAAGCTTTCTTT. The rearrangement joins TRBV6-6 to TRBJ1-1; D uncertain. CDR3 length: 13 amino acids. Looked up from germline, CDR1 is MNHNY and CDR2 is SVGAGI (reference sequence). Trimming pared 0 bases from V and 1 base from J, leaving 3 bases between.

The chain couples TRBV11-2 to TRBJ2-7, with D possibly matching TRBD2 (5 bases). CDR1 is SGHAT and CDR2 is FQNNGV in the germline V gene. CDR3 length: 15 residues. V was shortened by 5 bases and J by 0 bases, with 14 bases between the two germline ends. This chain's CDR3 is CASSPGLRSSYEQYF. The CDR3 DNA reads as TGTGCCAGCAGCCCTGGACTGAGAAGCTCCTACGAGCAGTACTTC.

V usage is TRBV14 and J usage is TRBJ1-1, with D unclear. The germline CDR1 and CDR2 sequences are SGHDN and FVKESK. This CDR3 has 14 residues. Trimming stripped 0 bases from V and 1 base from J, with 6 bases between. The CDR3 region is CASSQDLRNTEAFF. The DNA for the CDR3 is TGTGCCAGCAGCCAAGATCTTAGGAACACTGAAGCTTTCTTT.

V gene TRBV7-2 combines with J gene TRBJ1-4; no firm D call. V was cut by 5 bases and J by 6 bases, with 16 bases left in between. The CDR3 runs 15 residues. Germline CDR1 SGHTA, CDR2 FQGNSA. CDR3 DNA: TGTGCCAGCAGCCATCTCGGGGTTCTATATGAAAAACTGTTTTTT. The encoded protein is CASSHLGVLYEKLFF.

The J gene is TRBJ1-1, the V gene TRBV4-1; D is uncertain. Trimming pared 1 base from V and 2 bases from J, leaving 14 bases between. CDR1 is MGHRA, CDR2 YSYEKL, per germline. This CDR3 comprises 16 residues. The CDR3 bases are TGCGCCAGCAGCCAAGTTGCTTTCGGGAGTAACACTGAAGCTTTCTTT. Protein: CASSQVAFGSNTEAFF.

This chain connects TRBV18 to TRBJ1-3; no definite D call. The CDR3 is 17 amino acids. Per the germline V gene, CDR1 is KGHSH and CDR2 is LQKENI. V lost 4 bases and J 0 bases, leaving 16 bases between the germline ends. The DNA of the CDR3 is TGTGCCAGCTCACGACTGGGTGGTTCCTACTCTGGAAACACCATATATTTT. Its protein product is CASSRLGGSYSGNTIYF.

This chain connects TRBV18 to TRBJ2-1, with 9 bases that match TRBD1. The ends lost 5 bases at V and 5 bases at J; junction bases unmatched: 7. CDR1 and CDR2 (germline): KGHSH, LQKENI. The CDR3 runs 15 residues. Here the CDR3 reads CASSATGGSDNEQFF. CDR3 coding DNA: TGTGCCAGCTCAGCGACAGGGGGGAGCGACAATGAGCAGTTCTTC.

The J gene is TRBJ2-3, the V gene TRBV29-1; TRBD2 agrees at 7 bases. With 5 bases clipped from V and 0 bases from J, the junction kept 8 bases outside the gene matches. The CDR3 sequence is 15 residues long. Per germline, CDR1 SQVTM and CDR2 ANQGSEA. CDR3 in DNA: TGCAGCGTTAAACGCAGACTAGCTAGCACAGATACGCAGTATTTT. Translating gives CSVKRRLASTDTQYF.